These 14 T cell receptor beta chains came from one sample sequenced in a study of blood T cell repertoires in COVID-19. The repertoire was sequenced with immunoSEQ multiplex PCR; TCRdb's copy has only in-frame clones and lacks some. The sample lists a few hundred thousand clones, roughly 85% occurring once. Sequencing was done on a sample of peripheral blood. Source of these receptors: a human donor in a cohort sampled during active COVID-19.

V and J are TRBV10-1 and TRBJ2-7; 7 bases align to TRBD2. Germline lookup yields CDR1 WNHNN and CDR2 SYGVQD (reference sequence). V dropped 7 bases and J dropped 3; count of bases not matched to a gene: 0. The CDR3 loop spans 11 amino acids. CDR3 protein: CASTSGYEQYF. DNA of the CDR3: TGCGCCAGCACTAGCGGCTACGAGCAGTACTTC.

V is TRBV30 and J is TRBJ1-1; perhaps TRBD1 as D (6 bases). The CDR3 covers 15 residues. Germline loops: CDR1 GTSNPN, CDR2 SVGIG (reference sequence). V gave up 3 bases and J gave up 0 bases, with 14 bases separating them. CDR3 region: CAWRMGHPLNTEAFF. CDR3 in DNA: TGTGCCTGGAGGATGGGACACCCACTGAACACTGAAGCTTTCTTT.

This clone was seen only a few times. This chain connects TRBV5-1 to TRBJ2-7; 7 nucleotides match TRBD1. Losses at the gene ends were 4 bases for V and 2 bases for J; bases not matched to a gene: 6. Germline-derived CDR1 and CDR2 are SGHRS and YFSETQ. The CDR3 loop spans 14 amino acids. CDR3 in amino acids: CASSRWTGTYEQYF. In DNA, the CDR3 is TGCGCCAGCAGCCGTTGGACAGGCACCTACGAGCAGTACTTC. Drawing the rest from reference TRBV5-1 and TRBJ2-7, the complete variable domain is KAGVTQTPRYLIKTRGQQVTLSCSPISGHRSVSWYQQTPGQGLQFLFEYFSETQRNKGNFPGRFSGRQFSNSRSEMNVSTLELGDSALYLCASSRWTGTYEQYFGPGTRLTVT.

The V and J genes are TRBV3-1 (or the pseudogene TRBV3-2) and TRBJ1-3; maybe TRBD1 (6 bases). The CDR3 spans 14 residues. The V gene lost 3 bases and the J gene lost 9 bases, with 15 bases spanning the gap. CDR1 is LGHDT and CDR2 is YNNKEL in the germline V gene (reference sequence). The chain's CDR3 is CASSHRQDLVTIYF. The CDR3 DNA sequence: TGTGCCAGCAGCCACCGACAGGACCTAGTCACCATATATTTT.

This chain connects TRBV30 to TRBJ2-1, with D tentatively TRBD1 (6 bases). This CDR3 has 16 amino acids. V lost 3 bases and J lost 0, with 15 bases in between. Germline-derived CDR1 and CDR2 are GTSNPN and SVGIG (reference sequence). For the CDR3, the DNA is TGTGCCTGGAGGGGCGACAGGACCGTCTCCTACAATGAGCAGTTCTTC. It is translated as CAWRGDRTVSYNEQFF.

The gene calls are TRBV27 and TRBJ2-3; D is unclear. This CDR3 region has 13 residues. Trimming stripped 5 bases from V and 2 bases from J, with 8 bases between. Germline CDR1 reads MNHEY; CDR2 reads SMNVEV (reference sequence). DNA for the CDR3: TGTGCCAGCAGTCGGTCCTTCACAGATACGCAGTATTTT. Residues: CASSRSFTDTQYF.

The chain combines TRBV14 with TRBJ2-7; a weak D match, TRBD1 (5 bases). Germline V gives CDR1 SGHDN, CDR2 FVKESK. Trimming shortened V by 4 bases and J by 4 bases, and 26 bases separated the two germline ends. The CDR3 is 18 residues long. Here the CDR3 reads CASSPSGLKGQIRYEQYF. CDR3 nucleotides: TGTGCCAGCAGCCCCTCAGGGCTCAAGGGGCAAATTAGGTACGAGCAGTACTTC. Variable domain in full (rest from reference TRBV14 and TRBJ2-7): EAGVTQFPSHSVIEKGQTVTLRCDPISGHDNLYWYRRVMGKEIKFLLHFVKESKQDESGMPNNRFLAERTGGTYSTLKVQPAELEDSGVYFCASSPSGLKGQIRYEQYFGPGTRLTVT.

The genes are TRBV6-1 and TRBJ1-1; maybe TRBD1 (5 bases). The CDR3 extends over 13 amino acids. CDR1 is MNHNS, CDR2 SASEGT, per germline. V gave up 3 bases and J gave up 10 bases, with 15 bases separating them. CDR3 sequence (DNA): TGTGCCAGCAGTGAGATGGAGGGGCTACGAGCTTTCTTT. It codes for CASSEMEGLRAFF.

V usage is TRBV18 and J usage is TRBJ1-3, with no clear D. V lost 3 bases and J 1 base, leaving 19 bases between the germline ends. Germline assignment: CDR1 KGHSH and CDR2 LQKENI. The CDR3 extends over 18 amino acids. The CDR3 is CASSPTFTIGGSGNTIYF. The CDR3 bases are TGTGCCAGCTCACCGACCTTCACAATAGGAGGGTCTGGAAACACCATATATTTT.

The V gene is TRBV7-6, the J gene TRBJ2-2; weak D call: TRBD2 (5 bases). This CDR3 spans 15 amino acids. V lost 4 bases and J 1 base, leaving 10 bases between the germline ends. Germline lookup yields CDR1 SGHVS and CDR2 FNYEAQ. The CDR3 nucleotides read TGTGCCAGCAGCTATCTTGAGGGGAACACCGGGGAGCTGTTTTTT. This translates into CASSYLEGNTGELFF.

A few counts support this clone. The chain has TRBV5-6 and TRBJ1-3; tentative D call: TRBD1 (5 bases). The V end was cut by 6 bases, the J end by 3 bases, with 16 bases between. This CDR3 has 15 amino acids. The germline CDR1 and CDR2 sequences are SGHDT and YYEEEE. DNA for the CDR3: TGTGCCAGCATCAAGGGGCGGACGGGTGGAAACACCATATATTTT. Translating it yields CASIKGRTGGNTIYF. Variable domain in full (rest from reference TRBV5-6 and TRBJ1-3): DAGVTQSPTHLIKTRGQQVTLRCSPKSGHDTVSWYQQALGQGPQFIFQYYEEEERQRGNFPDRFSGHQFPNYSSELNVNALLLGDSALYLCASIKGRTGGNTIYFGEGSWLTVV.

The chain links TRBV6-5 to TRBJ2-7, with 7 nucleotides matching TRBD1. The CDR3 contains 14 residues. Germline V gene lookup returns CDR1 MNHEY and CDR2 SVGAGI. Losses at the gene ends were 7 bases for V and 7 bases for J; bases not matched to a gene: 13. The CDR3 reads CASNRNRGSWEQYF. The CDR3 DNA sequence: TGTGCCAGCAATCGAAACAGGGGATCTTGGGAGCAGTACTTC.

This chain uses TRBV5-1 with TRBJ1-4, with D maybe TRBD1 (5 bases). Germline loops: CDR1 SGHRS, CDR2 YFSETQ. The CDR3 length is 14 residues. The germline V and J ends were trimmed by 0 bases and 8 bases, with 11 bases remaining between them. Here the CDR3 DNA reads TGCGCCAGCAGCTTGGCTGGGGGGGAGGAAAAACTGTTTTTT. Protein sequence: CASSLAGGEEKLFF.

There are many counts of this clone. This CDR3 is also generated by other DNA sequences in the sample. The chain couples TRBV4-1 to TRBJ2-7; D not resolved. V dropped 3 bases and J dropped 0 bases, with 9 bases sitting between them. Germline V lookup: CDR1 MGHRA, CDR2 YSYEKL. CDR3 size: 14 residues. CDR3 sequence (DNA): TGCGCCAGCAGCCAGGGCAGGAACTCCTACGAGCAGTACTTC. It translates to CASSQGRNSYEQYF.